This TCR beta chain was documented in a study of preoperative IRX-2 immunotherapy in early breast cancer. Clones were sequenced by immunoSEQ multiplex PCR, and TCRdb holds only the in-frame ones, with some missing. The table lists 30,000 or so clones, roughly 90% of them singletons. Treatment in this sample: preoperative locoregional IRX-2 cytokine immunotherapy. The germline V gene has CDR1 LNHDA and CDR2 SQIVND (reference sequence). The CDR3 has 13 amino acids. J lost 4 bases, V lost 5 bases, and 4 bases had no gene match. Sampling was carried out from a patient treated with IRX-2 immunotherapy. V is TRBV19 and J is TRBJ2-5, with 7 bases matching TRBD1. The source of this sequence is a human donor with breast cancer. The CDR3 protein is CASSLDRSETQYF. DNA of the CDR3: TGTGCCAGTAGTTTGGACAGGTCAGAGACCCAGTACTTC.